These T cell receptor beta chains were read from a single sample in a study of CXCR3 chemokines and chemotherapy response in bladder cancer. Using its own MiXCR run on the PCR reads, TCRdb lists one record per CDR3 protein. The table shows about 8,600 distinct CDR3 sequences, with approximately 12% occurring only once. This material was obtained from a patient whose treatment included neoadjuvant chemotherapy. The source is a human donor with bladder cancer that responded to neoadjuvant chemotherapy. Each CDR3 is given with its conserved first and last residue. Each record gives: D gene, J gene, clone size, V gene, CDR3 protein, CDR3 DNA. The D gene is left open where the match is weak. Some rows mark clone size as missing; the rest say once, few, many or name a class of expanded clone.

d_gene: -; j_gene: TRBJ1-1; abundance: medium-sized; v_gene: TRBV10-3; CDR3aa: CAISAEGYTEAFF; CDR3nt: TGTGCCATCAGTGCAGAGGGTTACACTGAAGCTTTCTTT
d_gene: -; j_gene: TRBJ2-2; abundance: many; v_gene: TRBV19; CDR3aa: CASSMVGYTGELFF; CDR3nt: TGTGCCAGTAGTATGGTAGGGTACACCGGGGAGCTGTTTTTT
d_gene: -; j_gene: TRBJ2-3; abundance: many; v_gene: TRBV6-1; CDR3aa: CASSRGTLMEDTQYF; CDR3nt: TGTGCCAGCAGTCGGGGTACCCTGATGGAAGATACGCAGTATTTT
d_gene: -; j_gene: TRBJ1-5; abundance: medium-sized; v_gene: TRBV24-1; CDR3aa: CATSRGADQPQHF; CDR3nt: TGTGCCACCAGTAGGGGGGCGGATCAGCCCCAGCATTTT
d_gene: -; j_gene: TRBJ1-5; abundance: -; v_gene: TRBV6-5; CDR3aa: CASKKLEGSNQPQHF; CDR3nt: TGTGCCAGCAAAAAACTTGAGGGATCCAATCAGCCCCAGCATTTT
d_gene: -; j_gene: TRBJ1-3; abundance: many; v_gene: TRBV30; CDR3aa: CAWSLNSGNTIYF; CDR3nt: TGTGCCTGGAGTCTAAATTCTGGAAACACCATATATTTT
d_gene: TRBD1; j_gene: TRBJ2-3; abundance: medium-sized; v_gene: TRBV6-1; CDR3aa: CASSSNRGDTQYF; CDR3nt: TGTGCCAGCAGTTCAAACAGGGGAGATACGCAGTATTTT
d_gene: -; j_gene: TRBJ1-3; abundance: -; v_gene: TRBV12-3/TRBV12-4; CDR3aa: CASSLDGEGVGNTIYF; CDR3nt: TGTGCCAGCAGTTTAGACGGCGAGGGGGTTGGAAACACCATATATTTT
d_gene: TRBD1; j_gene: TRBJ1-2; abundance: -; v_gene: TRBV6-5; CDR3aa: CASSRPGQGDGYTF; CDR3nt: TGTGCCAGCAGTAGACCGGGACAGGGAGATGGCTACACCTTC
d_gene: TRBD1; j_gene: TRBJ1-1; abundance: many; v_gene: TRBV7-9; CDR3aa: CASSQGQVNTEAFF; CDR3nt: TGTGCCAGCAGCCAGGGACAGGTGAACACTGAAGCTTTCTTT
d_gene: -; j_gene: TRBJ2-4; abundance: many; v_gene: TRBV5-6; CDR3aa: CASSLTGPGNIQYF; CDR3nt: TGTGCCAGCAGCTTAACAGGCCCTGGGAACATTCAGTACTTC
d_gene: -; j_gene: TRBJ1-5; abundance: few; v_gene: TRBV7-9; CDR3aa: CASSPADNQPQHF; CDR3nt: TGTGCCAGCAGCCCAGCGGACAATCAGCCCCAGCATTTT
d_gene: -; j_gene: TRBJ1-1; abundance: many; v_gene: TRBV6-1; CDR3aa: CASRRGIDSGGLEAFF; CDR3nt: TGTGCAAGCCGAAGGGGTATTGACAGCGGGGGTCTCGAAGCTTTCTTT
d_gene: TRBD1; j_gene: TRBJ2-2; abundance: many; v_gene: TRBV19; CDR3aa: CASSLGTGGSSDTGELFF; CDR3nt: TGTGCCAGTAGCCTAGGGACAGGGGGCTCGTCGGACACCGGGGAGCTGTTTTTT
d_gene: -; j_gene: TRBJ1-1; abundance: medium-sized; v_gene: TRBV18; CDR3aa: CASSPSDRNTEAFF; CDR3nt: TGTGCCAGCTCACCGTCGGACAGGAACACTGAAGCTTTCTTT
d_gene: TRBD1; j_gene: TRBJ2-5; abundance: many; v_gene: TRBV6-2/TRBV6-3; CDR3aa: CASSRPGQFVSQYF; CDR3nt: TGTGCCAGCAGTCGACCGGGACAGTTTGTTTCCCAGTACTTC
d_gene: TRBD2; j_gene: TRBJ2-5; abundance: -; v_gene: TRBV12-3/TRBV12-4; CDR3aa: CASSFLRGGRGETQYF; CDR3nt: TGTGCCAGCAGTTTTCTACGGGGGGGCCGAGGTGAGACCCAGTACTTC
d_gene: -; j_gene: TRBJ2-5; abundance: many; v_gene: TRBV6-5; CDR3aa: CASSYGGGETQYF; CDR3nt: TGTGCCAGCAGTTACGGGGGAGGAGAGACCCAGTACTTC
d_gene: -; j_gene: TRBJ2-5; abundance: few; v_gene: TRBV2; CDR3aa: CASIPRGPKKTQYF; CDR3nt: TGTGCCAGCATTCCTCGGGGGCCTAAGAAGACCCAGTACTTC
d_gene: -; j_gene: TRBJ2-7; abundance: once; v_gene: TRBV30; CDR3aa: CAWSAVSSGVSTF; CDR3nt: TGTGCCTGGAGTGCAGTCTCTTCAGGCGTCTCTACCTTC
d_gene: TRBD2; j_gene: TRBJ2-3; abundance: many; v_gene: TRBV12-3/TRBV12-4; CDR3aa: CASSFLRGGTDTQYF; CDR3nt: TGTGCCAGCAGTTTTTTGCGGGGGGGCACAGATACGCAGTATTTT
d_gene: -; j_gene: TRBJ1-2; abundance: medium-sized; v_gene: TRBV6-1; CDR3aa: CASRQAGGSYGYTF; CDR3nt: TGTGCCAGCAGGCAGGCCGGGGGCAGTTATGGCTACACCTTC
d_gene: -; j_gene: TRBJ2-7; abundance: medium-sized; v_gene: TRBV19; CDR3aa: CASRNVRSSYEQYF; CDR3nt: TGTGCCAGTAGGAACGTTCGAAGCTCCTACGAGCAGTACTTC
d_gene: -; j_gene: TRBJ1-3; abundance: many; v_gene: TRBV19; CDR3aa: CASSSPVGNTIYF; CDR3nt: TGTGCCAGTAGTTCCCCGGTCGGAAACACCATATATTTT
d_gene: TRBD1; j_gene: TRBJ2-3; abundance: medium-sized; v_gene: TRBV29-1; CDR3aa: CSVVGTGVTDTQYF; CDR3nt: TGCAGCGTTGTAGGGACAGGGGTTACAGATACGCAGTATTTT
d_gene: TRBD1; j_gene: TRBJ1-2; abundance: -; v_gene: TRBV20-1; CDR3aa: CSGQGNYGYTF; CDR3nt: TGCAGTGGACAGGGGAACTATGGCTACACCTTC
d_gene: TRBD1; j_gene: TRBJ2-3; abundance: -; v_gene: TRBV30; CDR3aa: CAWRSGQVSTDTQYF; CDR3nt: TGTGCCTGGAGGTCGGGACAGGTTAGCACAGATACGCAGTATTTT
d_gene: -; j_gene: TRBJ2-3; abundance: many; v_gene: TRBV10-3; CDR3aa: CAIKTGAGTTDTQYF; CDR3nt: TGTGCCATCAAAACGGGGGCGGGGACCACAGATACGCAGTATTTT
d_gene: -; j_gene: TRBJ1-2; abundance: medium-sized; v_gene: TRBV19; CDR3aa: CASSIVGPLNGYTF; CDR3nt: TGTGCCAGTAGTATAGTCGGCCCGTTAAATGGCTACACCTTC
d_gene: -; j_gene: TRBJ1-5; abundance: few; v_gene: TRBV7-9; CDR3aa: CAIGRINQPQHF; CDR3nt: TGTGCCATAGGGCGGATCAATCAGCCCCAGCATTTT
d_gene: -; j_gene: TRBJ1-1; abundance: medium-sized; v_gene: TRBV6-2/TRBV6-3; CDR3aa: CASSPPGSGAEAFF; CDR3nt: TGTGCCAGCAGCCCGCCGGGCTCGGGAGCTGAAGCTTTCTTT
d_gene: TRBD2; j_gene: TRBJ2-1; abundance: -; v_gene: TRBV15; CDR3aa: CATSSPRGGSYNEQFF; CDR3nt: TGTGCCACCAGCAGTCCGCGGGGGGGTTCCTACAATGAGCAGTTCTTC
d_gene: TRBD1; j_gene: TRBJ2-2; abundance: few; v_gene: TRBV9; CDR3aa: CASSPRTGNTGELFF; CDR3nt: TGTGCCAGCAGCCCCCGGACAGGGAACACCGGGGAGCTGTTTTTT
d_gene: -; j_gene: TRBJ1-2; abundance: -; v_gene: TRBV4-2; CDR3aa: CASSQPRGVSANYGYTF; CDR3nt: TGTGCCAGCAGCCAACCTCGGGGAGTATCAGCTAACTATGGCTACACCTTC
d_gene: TRBD1; j_gene: TRBJ2-2; abundance: many; v_gene: TRBV6-5; CDR3aa: CASSWGTGGGNTGELFF; CDR3nt: TGTGCCAGCAGTTGGGGGACAGGGGGTGGGAACACCGGGGAGCTGTTTTTT
d_gene: TRBD2; j_gene: TRBJ2-1; abundance: large; v_gene: TRBV19; CDR3aa: CASSIVPSGLDEQFF; CDR3nt: TGTGCCAGTAGTATAGTCCCTAGCGGTTTAGATGAGCAGTTCTTC
d_gene: -; j_gene: TRBJ2-1; abundance: many; v_gene: TRBV5-4; CDR3aa: CASSSAVGGEQFF; CDR3nt: TGTGCCAGCAGCTCCGCCGTTGGGGGGGAGCAGTTCTTC
d_gene: TRBD2; j_gene: TRBJ2-7; abundance: -; v_gene: TRBV6-2/TRBV6-3; CDR3aa: CASRTSGGYEQYF; CDR3nt: TGTGCCAGCAGGACTAGCGGGGGTTACGAGCAGTACTTC
d_gene: -; j_gene: TRBJ2-2; abundance: many; v_gene: TRBV18; CDR3aa: CASSPATVTTGELFF; CDR3nt: TGTGCCAGCTCACCCGCTACCGTGACTACCGGGGAGCTGTTTTTT
d_gene: -; j_gene: TRBJ2-7; abundance: few; v_gene: TRBV11-1; CDR3aa: CASSFRGTVNEQYF; CDR3nt: TGTGCCAGCAGCTTTAGGGGGACCGTTAACGAGCAGTACTTC
d_gene: -; j_gene: TRBJ2-5; abundance: many; v_gene: TRBV15; CDR3aa: CATSKERTAQETQYF; CDR3nt: TGTGCCACCAGCAAGGAACGGACTGCACAAGAGACCCAGTACTTC
d_gene: -; j_gene: TRBJ2-2; abundance: many; v_gene: TRBV29-1; CDR3aa: CSASTAGKINTGELFF; CDR3nt: TGCAGTGCCTCGACGGCCGGCAAAATCAACACCGGGGAGCTGTTTTTT
d_gene: -; j_gene: TRBJ2-2; abundance: many; v_gene: TRBV27; CDR3aa: CASRSGRAGTGELFF; CDR3nt: TGTGCCAGCAGATCCGGGCGGGCGGGCACCGGGGAGCTGTTTTTT
d_gene: -; j_gene: TRBJ1-1; abundance: many; v_gene: TRBV10-3; CDR3aa: CAITTGSPEAFF; CDR3nt: TGTGCCATCACCACAGGGAGTCCTGAAGCTTTCTTT
d_gene: TRBD1; j_gene: TRBJ2-3; abundance: medium-sized; v_gene: TRBV6-2/TRBV6-3; CDR3aa: CASKVTGVETQYF; CDR3nt: TGTGCCAGCAAAGTAACAGGGGTGGAGACGCAGTATTTT
d_gene: TRBD2; j_gene: TRBJ2-7; abundance: few; v_gene: TRBV12-3/TRBV12-4; CDR3aa: CASSIGGGSYEQYF; CDR3nt: TGTGCCAGCAGTATCGGGGGGGGGTCCTACGAGCAGTACTTC
d_gene: -; j_gene: TRBJ1-5; abundance: -; v_gene: TRBV12-3/TRBV12-4; CDR3aa: CASSLQNQPQHF; CDR3nt: TGTGCCAGCAGTTTACAGAATCAGCCCCAGCATTTT
d_gene: -; j_gene: TRBJ1-4; abundance: many; v_gene: TRBV29-1; CDR3aa: CSVQRATNEKLFF; CDR3nt: TGCAGCGTTCAGAGAGCAACTAATGAAAAACTGTTTTTT
d_gene: -; j_gene: TRBJ2-2; abundance: many; v_gene: TRBV11-2; CDR3aa: CASSLALNTGELFF; CDR3nt: TGTGCCAGCAGCTTAGCGCTGAACACCGGGGAGCTGTTTTTT
d_gene: -; j_gene: TRBJ1-3; abundance: many; v_gene: TRBV6-1; CDR3aa: CASSEVASQIGNTIYF; CDR3nt: TGTGCCAGCAGTGAGGTTGCGTCACAGATTGGAAACACCATATATTTT
d_gene: TRBD1; j_gene: TRBJ1-1; abundance: -; v_gene: TRBV4-1; CDR3aa: CASSLRTGGRTEAFF; CDR3nt: TGCGCCAGCAGCTTAAGGACAGGGGGTAGGACTGAAGCTTTCTTT
d_gene: TRBD1; j_gene: TRBJ1-2; abundance: many; v_gene: TRBV18; CDR3aa: CASSPAQGNYGYTF; CDR3nt: TGTGCCAGCTCACCTGCACAGGGGAACTATGGCTACACCTTC
d_gene: -; j_gene: TRBJ1-1; abundance: medium-sized; v_gene: TRBV7-2; CDR3aa: CASRRGANTEAFF; CDR3nt: TGTGCCAGCAGGCGCGGTGCGAACACTGAAGCTTTCTTT
d_gene: -; j_gene: TRBJ1-1; abundance: medium-sized; v_gene: TRBV6-1; CDR3aa: CASSEATRDQGRFNTEAFF; CDR3nt: TGTGCCAGCAGTGAAGCAACACGTGATCAGGGCCGATTTAACACTGAAGCTTTCTTT
d_gene: TRBD1; j_gene: TRBJ1-6; abundance: many; v_gene: TRBV11-1; CDR3aa: CASSPRQGLNSPLHF; CDR3nt: TGTGCCAGCAGCCCCCGACAGGGGTTAAATTCACCCCTCCACTTT
d_gene: -; j_gene: TRBJ1-5; abundance: many; v_gene: TRBV30; CDR3aa: CAWIQKGQGQPQHF; CDR3nt: TGTGCCTGGATCCAGAAGGGGCAGGGTCAGCCCCAGCATTTT
d_gene: TRBD2; j_gene: TRBJ2-7; abundance: many; v_gene: TRBV12-3/TRBV12-4; CDR3aa: CASGGGAYEQYF; CDR3nt: TGTGCCAGCGGGGGGGGGGCCTACGAGCAGTACTTC
d_gene: -; j_gene: TRBJ1-5; abundance: many; v_gene: TRBV29-1; CDR3aa: CSVVPQGSNQPQHF; CDR3nt: TGCAGCGTTGTTCCTCAGGGAAGCAATCAGCCCCAGCATTTT
d_gene: -; j_gene: TRBJ2-5; abundance: medium-sized; v_gene: TRBV19; CDR3aa: CASSPGGTGETQYF; CDR3nt: TGTGCCAGTAGTCCAGGGGGGACTGGAGAGACCCAGTACTTC